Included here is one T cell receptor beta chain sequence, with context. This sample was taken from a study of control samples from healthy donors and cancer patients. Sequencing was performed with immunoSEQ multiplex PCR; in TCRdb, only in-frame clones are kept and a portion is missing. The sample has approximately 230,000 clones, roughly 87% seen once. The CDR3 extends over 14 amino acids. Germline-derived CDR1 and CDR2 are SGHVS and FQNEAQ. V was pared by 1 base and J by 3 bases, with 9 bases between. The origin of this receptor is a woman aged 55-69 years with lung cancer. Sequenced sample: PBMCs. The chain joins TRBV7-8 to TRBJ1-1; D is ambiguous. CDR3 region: CASSLGRYDTEAFF. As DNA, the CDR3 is TGTGCCAGCAGCTTAGGTCGATACGACACTGAAGCTTTCTTT.